The 32 T cell receptor beta chains reported below all come from one sample, sequenced in a study of T cells expressing NK-cell markers. TCRdb re-called the 5' RACE reads and shows each CDR3 protein once, DNA omitted. The sample table includes 350,000 to 500,000 distinct CDR3 sequences. The sample was blood T cells: a sorted CD56 or NKG2C T cell subset, CD4+ or CD8+ T cells, or bulk PBMC T cells (not recorded which). Receptors originate from a woman aged 18 to 69 in good health.

The chain is built from TRBV4-3 and TRBJ2-1; TCRdb proposes TRBD2, but this gene call is untestable without DNA. This CDR3 contains 14 residues. The germline gives CDR1 LGHNA, CDR2 YSLEER. CDR3 residues: CASSLAGGVFEQFF.

The chain joins TRBV6-4 to TRBJ2-1; TCRdb lists TRBD2, though no DNA is available to test this call. The CDR3 is 15 residues long. Germline assignment: CDR1 MRHNA and CDR2 SNTAGT. This chain's CDR3 is CASSPTSGRGDEQFF.

The rearrangement uses TRBV5-6 and TRBJ2-7; TCRdb calls TRBD2, which cannot be checked without DNA. This CDR3 has 15 amino acids. CDR1 and CDR2 from the germline V gene are SGHDT and YYEEEE. This chain's CDR3 is CASSHRTSGTYEQYF.

The rearrangement uses TRBV6-5 and TRBJ2-7. This CDR3 comprises 15 residues. Germline-derived CDR1 and CDR2 are MNHEY and SVGAGI. CDR3: CASSYESEPDGEQYF.

This chain joins TRBV7-2 and TRBJ1-2; there is no DNA to check the TCRdb D call of TRBD1. CDR3 length: 16 amino acids. Germline V gene lookup returns CDR1 SGHTA and CDR2 FQGNSA. This CDR3 is CASSPTGTGRAYGYTF.

The chain couples TRBV6-5 to TRBJ1-6. In germline, CDR1 is MNHEY, CDR2 SVGAGI. The CDR3 extends over 12 amino acids. CDR3 loop: CASSYATSPLHF.

The chain recombines TRBV9 with TRBJ2-3; TCRdb names TRBD1, which stays unverified in the absence of DNA. The CDR3 contains 15 residues. CDR1 is SGDLS and CDR2 is YYNGEE in the germline V gene. CDR3: CASSPDGRQSDTQYF.

V and J are TRBV7-9 and TRBJ2-5; there is no DNA to check the TCRdb D call of TRBD1. The length of the CDR3 is 12 residues. Germline CDR1 and CDR2: SEHNR and FQNEAQ (reference sequence). CDR3 sequence reads: CASKAAGETQYF.

This chain links TRBV29-1 with TRBJ2-3; TCRdb designates TRBD2, a call that cannot be tested without DNA. Germline CDR1 reads SQVTM; CDR2 reads ANQGSEA. The CDR3 is made up of 15 amino acids. The CDR3 sequence is CSVVPSGRFSDTQYF.

CDR3 loop: CASSPGQVIDTEAFF. V gene TRBV18 combines with J gene TRBJ1-1; TCRdb's D call, TRBD1, is unchecked because there is no DNA. Looked up from germline, CDR1 is KGHSH and CDR2 is LQKENI. The CDR3 totals 15 residues.

This chain uses TRBV27 with TRBJ2-3; without DNA, the TCRdb call of TRBD2 cannot be checked. Looked up from germline, CDR1 is MNHEY and CDR2 is SMNVEV (reference sequence). This CDR3 contains 19 residues. The CDR3 here is CASRLNPPRFAGSTDTQYF.

The chain combines TRBV6-1 with TRBJ2-3; the TCRdb D gene call, TRBD1, has no DNA to confirm it. The CDR3 has 15 amino acids. Germline V gene lookup returns CDR1 MNHNS and CDR2 SASEGT. The CDR3 is CASTTGGQGADTQYF.

J is TRBJ2-3 and V is TRBV29-1; as DNA is missing, the TRBD2 call by TCRdb cannot be tested. The CDR3 has 15 residues. Looked up from germline, CDR1 is SQVTM and CDR2 is ANQGSEA. CDR3 residues: CSVLAGGPGTDTQYF.

The V gene is TRBV11-2, the J gene TRBJ2-1; TCRdb indicates TRBD2, and absent DNA this call remains unverified. The germline V gene has CDR1 SGHAT and CDR2 FQNNGV. The CDR3 is 13 amino acids. The chain's CDR3 is CASSLDREGEKFF.

This sequence joins TRBV19 and TRBJ2-2; TCRdb lists TRBD1, though no DNA is available to test this call. The germline gives CDR1 LNHDA, CDR2 SQIVND (reference sequence). This CDR3 has 15 amino acids. CDR3 in amino acids: CASSNRTGLTGELFF. Supplemented by reference TRBV19 and TRBJ2-2, the full variable domain reads DGGITQSPKYLFRKEGQNVTLSCEQNLNHDAMYWYRQDPGQGLRLIYYSQIVNDFQKGDIAEGYSVSREKKESFPLTVTSAQKNPTAFYLCASSNRTGLTGELFFGEGSRLTVL.

This chain connects TRBV12-3 or TRBV12-4 to TRBJ1-5; lacking DNA, the TRBD1 call made by TCRdb goes unchecked. This CDR3 has 14 residues. The CDR3 protein is CASSEGTVHAPQHF.

The CDR3 loop is CASSQETGRWGYTF. The rearrangement links TRBV4-3 to TRBJ1-2; TCRdb's D call of TRBD1 is untestable without DNA. Germline V gene sequence: CDR1 LGHNA, CDR2 YSLEER. This CDR3 is 14 amino acids long.

The chain couples TRBV15 to TRBJ2-3; the TCRdb call, TRBD1, lacks DNA for checking. The CDR3 runs 16 residues. Germline-derived CDR1 and CDR2 are LNHNV and YYDKDF (reference sequence). CDR3: CATSLTLKGPWDTQYF. The full variable domain, with the rest looked up from reference TRBV15 and TRBJ2-3, is DAMVIQNPRYQVTQFGKPVTLSCSQTLNHNVMYWYQQKSSQAPKLLFHYYDKDFNNEADTPDNFQSRRPNTSFCFLDIRSPGLGDTAMYLCATSLTLKGPWDTQYFGPGTRLTVL.

The chain joins TRBV10-3 to TRBJ2-1. This CDR3 comprises 12 residues. Germline values: CDR1 ENHRY, CDR2 SYGVKD. CDR3 loop: CAISESHNEQFF.

V and J are TRBV24-1 and TRBJ2-1; the D call from TCRdb, TRBD1, cannot be confirmed without DNA. This CDR3 comprises 15 residues. Germline CDR1 and CDR2: KGHDR and SFDVKD. Here the CDR3 reads CATSDLSRAGNEQFF.

This chain joins TRBV5-1 and TRBJ1-5. The germline V gene encodes CDR1 SGHRS and CDR2 YFSETQ. The CDR3 extends over 15 amino acids. CDR3: CASSLGEADNQPQHF.

This chain connects TRBV6-5 to TRBJ2-7; the TCRdb D gene call, TRBD1, has no DNA to confirm it. This CDR3 has 14 residues. Germline V gene data show CDR1 as MNHEY and CDR2 as SVGAGI. The CDR3 loop is CASSYGTGNYEQYF.

The J gene is TRBJ1-1, the V gene TRBV6-1; TCRdb picks TRBD1, but there is no DNA to check that call. Germline V gene data show CDR1 as MNHNS and CDR2 as SASEGT. This CDR3 is built from 15 residues. The CDR3 spells CASMDSGWMHTEAFF.

V usage is TRBV20-1 and J usage is TRBJ2-7; the D call of TRBD1 rests on TCRdb alone, since no DNA is present to check it. CDR1 is DFQATT, CDR2 SNEGSKA, per germline (reference sequence). The CDR3 has 14 amino acids. The CDR3: CSARQTGRPYEQYF.

The gene calls are TRBV12-3 or TRBV12-4 and TRBJ2-3. This CDR3 is built from 14 residues. CDR3 in amino acids: CASIEASYTDTQYF.

V is TRBV12-3 or TRBV12-4 and J is TRBJ2-1; TCRdb's D gene call, TRBD2, goes unchecked for lack of DNA. The CDR3 has 14 amino acids. The CDR3 region is CASSRTSGGAEQFF.

The chain joins TRBV19 to TRBJ2-7. This CDR3 region has 13 residues. The germline CDR1 and CDR2 sequences are LNHDA and SQIVND (reference sequence). CDR3: CASSKTSSGEQYF.

V usage is TRBV25-1 and J usage is TRBJ1-4; the TRBD1 assignment by TCRdb is unverifiable without DNA. The CDR3 loop spans 15 amino acids. Germline V gene data show CDR1 as MGHDK and CDR2 as SYGVNS. Here the CDR3 reads CASSEKRGLSEKLFF.

The chain has TRBV4-3 and TRBJ2-7; absent DNA, TCRdb's TRBD2 call cannot be checked. The V gene's germline CDR1 is LGHNA and CDR2 YSLEER. CDR3 size: 15 residues. This CDR3 is CASSQDSRALYEQYF.

The chain links TRBV4-3 to TRBJ2-2; the TCRdb D gene call, TRBD2, has no DNA to confirm it. CDR1 LGHNA and CDR2 YSLEER come from the germline V gene. CDR3 size: 15 residues. This CDR3 is CASSQARGFTGELFF.

The chain recombines TRBV7-6 with TRBJ2-3; TCRdb reports TRBD1, a call that lacks DNA to check it against. Looked up from germline, CDR1 is SGHVS and CDR2 is FNYEAQ. This CDR3 comprises 16 residues. The CDR3 spells CASSSRDRSSTDTQYF.

The rearrangement joins TRBV4-3 to TRBJ2-3; TCRdb calls TRBD2, which cannot be checked without DNA. The germline V gene encodes CDR1 LGHNA and CDR2 YSLEER. The length of the CDR3 is 17 residues. The CDR3 spells CASSQGTSGSGTDTQYF.